This is a list of T cell receptor beta chains from one sample in a study of blood T cell repertoires in COVID-19. The data were produced by immunoSEQ multiplex PCR, yet TCRdb's version contains in-frame clones alone and is incomplete. Of about 370,000 clones listed, just under 90% are singletons. The sample comprised PBMCs or T cells enriched from blood (not recorded which). Receptors originate from a woman under 40 who had recovered from COVID-19. Each CDR3 is given with its conserved first and last residue. Each record gives: D gene, J gene, V gene, clone size, CDR3 DNA, CDR3 protein. A D gene is named only where the DNA matches it firmly. Clone size, where shown, is once, few, many, or a class for clones that have expanded.

d_gene: NA
j_gene: TRBJ2-1
v_gene: TRBV5-1
abundance: NA
CDR3nt: TGCGCCAGCAGCCCGCGAGAAGGGGGATCCTACAATGAGCAGTTCTTC
CDR3aa: CASSPREGGSYNEQFF

d_gene: TRBD1
j_gene: TRBJ1-1
v_gene: TRBV6-2/TRBV6-3
abundance: NA
CDR3nt: TGTGCCAGCAGTTACTCTGGGACAGGGAATAGGGCTTTCTTT
CDR3aa: CASSYSGTGNRAFF

d_gene: NA
j_gene: TRBJ2-7
v_gene: TRBV3-1/TRBV3-2
abundance: NA
CDR3nt: TGTGCCAGCAGCCAAAGAGGGGGACCCTCCTACGAGCAGTACTTC
CDR3aa: CASSQRGGPSYEQYF

d_gene: NA
j_gene: TRBJ1-2
v_gene: TRBV18
abundance: once
CDR3nt: TGTGCCAGCTCACCACCGAAATACAGTGCCTATGGCTACACCTTC
CDR3aa: CASSPPKYSAYGYTF

d_gene: NA
j_gene: TRBJ1-4
v_gene: TRBV7-8
abundance: NA
CDR3nt: TGTGCCAGCAGCCCGGACACTGTTGGAAAACTGTTTTTT
CDR3aa: CASSPDTVGKLFF

d_gene: NA
j_gene: TRBJ1-5
v_gene: TRBV11-1
abundance: NA
CDR3nt: TGTGCCAGCAGCTTATGGGAGAATCAGCCCCAGCATTTT
CDR3aa: CASSLWENQPQHF

d_gene: TRBD2
j_gene: TRBJ2-7
v_gene: TRBV30
abundance: NA
CDR3nt: TGTGCCTGGAGTGTCTGGGATAGCGGGGGGACCTACGAGCAGTACTTC
CDR3aa: CAWSVWDSGGTYEQYF

d_gene: NA
j_gene: TRBJ2-3
v_gene: TRBV6-5
abundance: NA
CDR3nt: TGTGCCAGCAGTCCATCGGTATCCCCCACAGATACGCAGTATTTT
CDR3aa: CASSPSVSPTDTQYF

d_gene: TRBD1
j_gene: TRBJ1-1
v_gene: TRBV28
abundance: NA
CDR3nt: TGTGCCAGCGTATGGGGACAGGGGAGTACTGAAGCTTTCTTT
CDR3aa: CASVWGQGSTEAFF

d_gene: NA
j_gene: TRBJ1-2
v_gene: TRBV27
abundance: NA
CDR3nt: TGTGCCAGCAGTTTATCGGCGGGGGGTTTCGGTGGCTACACCTTC
CDR3aa: CASSLSAGGFGGYTF

d_gene: NA
j_gene: TRBJ2-7
v_gene: TRBV5-1
abundance: NA
CDR3nt: TGCGCCAGCAGCTTTGGGACATATTTCTACGAGCAGTACTTC
CDR3aa: CASSFGTYFYEQYF

d_gene: TRBD1
j_gene: TRBJ1-6
v_gene: TRBV27
abundance: NA
CDR3nt: TGTGCCAGCACCAGTACAGGGGGGAATTCACCCCTCCACTTT
CDR3aa: CASTSTGGNSPLHF

d_gene: NA
j_gene: TRBJ1-2
v_gene: TRBV30
abundance: NA
CDR3nt: TGTGCCTGGACCAGGGAACCGCTCTATGGCTACACCTTC
CDR3aa: CAWTREPLYGYTF

d_gene: TRBD2
j_gene: TRBJ2-2
v_gene: TRBV7-2
abundance: once
CDR3nt: TGTGCCAGCAGCTTAGACGGGGGGACCGGGGAGCTGTTTTTT
CDR3aa: CASSLDGGTGELFF

d_gene: TRBD2
j_gene: TRBJ2-1
v_gene: TRBV6-4
abundance: NA
CDR3nt: TGTGCCAGCAGCCCCGGGACTAGCGGGTACAATGAGCAGTTCTTC
CDR3aa: CASSPGTSGYNEQFF

d_gene: NA
j_gene: TRBJ2-7
v_gene: TRBV11-2
abundance: once
CDR3nt: TGTGCCAGCAGCCCTGTGACTCCCTTTAGTCCCAACGAGCAGTACTTC
CDR3aa: CASSPVTPFSPNEQYF

d_gene: TRBD1
j_gene: TRBJ2-7
v_gene: TRBV24-1
abundance: NA
CDR3nt: TGTGCCACCAGTGATGACCAGACAGGGGGCTCGGACGAGCAGTACTTC
CDR3aa: CATSDDQTGGSDEQYF

d_gene: TRBD1
j_gene: TRBJ1-2
v_gene: TRBV29-1
abundance: once
CDR3nt: TGCAGCGCCCAGGGACAGGGGAACTATGGCTACACCTTC
CDR3aa: CSAQGQGNYGYTF

d_gene: NA
j_gene: TRBJ1-1
v_gene: TRBV30
abundance: NA
CDR3nt: TGTGCCTGGACCATACGGGGGCAGGGAGGGGGAGAGACCATGGTCTTT
CDR3aa: CAWTIRGQGGGETMVF

d_gene: NA
j_gene: TRBJ2-7
v_gene: TRBV4-1
abundance: NA
CDR3nt: TGCGCCAGCAGCCAAGGGTCTGTGGGTACGGCGGGGTCCTACGAGCAGTACTTC
CDR3aa: CASSQGSVGTAGSYEQYF

d_gene: NA
j_gene: TRBJ1-2
v_gene: TRBV9
abundance: NA
CDR3nt: TGTGCCAGCAGCGTAGTGACTAACCGGGCGGATGGCTACACCTTC
CDR3aa: CASSVVTNRADGYTF

d_gene: TRBD1
j_gene: TRBJ1-1
v_gene: TRBV5-4
abundance: NA
CDR3nt: TGTGCCAGCAGCGTGACAGGGGGCGTTGCTTTCTTT
CDR3aa: CASSVTGGVAFF

d_gene: TRBD2
j_gene: TRBJ2-5
v_gene: TRBV3-1/TRBV3-2
abundance: NA
CDR3nt: TGTGCCAGCAGCCAAGATCCCCAGGGACTAGCGGGGGGGCACGAGACCCAGTACTTC
CDR3aa: CASSQDPQGLAGGHETQYF

d_gene: TRBD1
j_gene: TRBJ1-1
v_gene: TRBV4-1
abundance: NA
CDR3nt: TGCGCCAGCAGCCTAGGACAGGCCCGAGGTAACACTGAAGCTTTCTTT
CDR3aa: CASSLGQARGNTEAFF

d_gene: TRBD1
j_gene: TRBJ1-6
v_gene: TRBV3-1/TRBV3-2
abundance: NA
CDR3nt: TGTGCCAGCAGCCAGGAAACAGGGGTCAATTCACCCCTCCACTTT
CDR3aa: CASSQETGVNSPLHF

d_gene: NA
j_gene: TRBJ2-1
v_gene: TRBV24-1
abundance: NA
CDR3nt: TGTGCCACCAGTGATAGTGCTGCAGGGTCCTACAATGAGCAGTTCTTC
CDR3aa: CATSDSAAGSYNEQFF

d_gene: NA
j_gene: TRBJ2-2
v_gene: TRBV7-8
abundance: NA
CDR3nt: TGTGCCAGCTCAGACGGACTGTCCACCGGGGAGCTGTTTTTT
CDR3aa: CASSDGLSTGELFF

d_gene: TRBD1
j_gene: TRBJ2-5
v_gene: TRBV27
abundance: NA
CDR3nt: TGTGCCAGCAGTTTTGGGACAGGGCGAGAGACCCAGTACTTC
CDR3aa: CASSFGTGRETQYF

d_gene: NA
j_gene: TRBJ2-7
v_gene: TRBV20-1
abundance: NA
CDR3nt: TGCAGTGCTAGTGAGACAGATTACGAGCAGTACTTC
CDR3aa: CSASETDYEQYF

d_gene: NA
j_gene: TRBJ1-2
v_gene: TRBV6-5
abundance: NA
CDR3nt: TGTGCCAGCAGTTACTCGAAAGGAGCCTATGGCTACACCTTC
CDR3aa: CASSYSKGAYGYTF

d_gene: TRBD1
j_gene: TRBJ2-6
v_gene: TRBV4-1
abundance: NA
CDR3nt: TGCGCCAGCAGCCAAGTTGCGGGACAGGGGGCGGTTGGGGCCAACGTCCTGACTTTC
CDR3aa: CASSQVAGQGAVGANVLTF

d_gene: NA
j_gene: TRBJ1-2
v_gene: TRBV25-1
abundance: NA
CDR3nt: TGTGCCAGCAGTGAATATTTCTGGGGGGGCGCCCACTATGGCTACACCTTC
CDR3aa: CASSEYFWGGAHYGYTF

d_gene: NA
j_gene: TRBJ2-7
v_gene: TRBV5-6
abundance: NA
CDR3nt: TGTGCCAGCAGCGCCGGGGTGGCTAACGAGCAGTACTTC
CDR3aa: CASSAGVANEQYF

d_gene: TRBD1
j_gene: TRBJ1-6
v_gene: TRBV2
abundance: NA
CDR3nt: TGTGCCAGCAATACCGGGACAGGGGGCGATTCACCCCTCCACTTT
CDR3aa: CASNTGTGGDSPLHF

d_gene: TRBD1
j_gene: TRBJ1-3
v_gene: TRBV30
abundance: few
CDR3nt: TGTGCCTGGAGTCTGACAGGGTCGTTCGGAAACACCATATATTTT
CDR3aa: CAWSLTGSFGNTIYF

d_gene: NA
j_gene: TRBJ2-3
v_gene: TRBV5-1
abundance: NA
CDR3nt: TGCGCCAGCAGGCAGGAAAGCACAGATACGCAGTATTTT
CDR3aa: CASRQESTDTQYF

d_gene: NA
j_gene: TRBJ2-1
v_gene: TRBV5-1
abundance: NA
CDR3nt: TGCGCCAGCAGGTCTCTTGACAATGAGCAGTTCTTC
CDR3aa: CASRSLDNEQFF

d_gene: NA
j_gene: TRBJ2-7
v_gene: TRBV7-2
abundance: NA
CDR3nt: TGTGCCAGTCAAATCAGCGGAGCCTACGAGCAGTACTTC
CDR3aa: CASQISGAYEQYF

d_gene: TRBD1
j_gene: TRBJ1-1
v_gene: TRBV2
abundance: NA
CDR3nt: TGTGCCAGCAGAGACCAGGGGGTGAACACTGAAGCTTTCTTT
CDR3aa: CASRDQGVNTEAFF

d_gene: NA
j_gene: TRBJ2-3
v_gene: TRBV7-9
abundance: NA
CDR3nt: TGTGCCAGCAGCCCACAGGGCCTAGATACGCAGTATTTT
CDR3aa: CASSPQGLDTQYF

d_gene: TRBD1
j_gene: TRBJ2-3
v_gene: TRBV9
abundance: NA
CDR3nt: TGTGCCAGCAGCGAACCCCGGGACAGGGTTCACACAGATACGCAGTATTTT
CDR3aa: CASSEPRDRVHTDTQYF

d_gene: TRBD1
j_gene: TRBJ1-6
v_gene: TRBV5-1
abundance: NA
CDR3nt: TGCGCCAGCAGCTGGAGGACAGGGAAGGAGTCACCCCTCCACTTT
CDR3aa: CASSWRTGKESPLHF

d_gene: TRBD2
j_gene: TRBJ2-1
v_gene: TRBV4-2
abundance: NA
CDR3nt: TGTGCCAGCAGCCAAGTTTTTCTGTCTAGCGGAGGTGATAACAATGAGCAGTTCTTC
CDR3aa: CASSQVFLSSGGDNNEQFF

d_gene: TRBD2
j_gene: TRBJ2-5
v_gene: TRBV19
abundance: NA
CDR3nt: TGTGCCAGTAGTATGGGTAGCGGGCAGGTCCAAGAGACCCAGTACTTC
CDR3aa: CASSMGSGQVQETQYF

d_gene: TRBD1
j_gene: TRBJ1-2
v_gene: TRBV2
abundance: NA
CDR3nt: TGTGCCAGCAGTGAAGTGGGACAGGGATTCGGCTACACCTTC
CDR3aa: CASSEVGQGFGYTF

d_gene: NA
j_gene: TRBJ1-2
v_gene: TRBV18
abundance: once
CDR3nt: TGTGCCAGCTCCCCTACCGAGGAGTATGGCTACACCTTC
CDR3aa: CASSPTEEYGYTF

d_gene: NA
j_gene: TRBJ2-5
v_gene: TRBV30
abundance: few
CDR3nt: TGTGCCTGGTTGTCAGGGGGACTGCAAGAGACCCAGTACTTC
CDR3aa: CAWLSGGLQETQYF

d_gene: NA
j_gene: TRBJ2-3
v_gene: TRBV2
abundance: NA
CDR3nt: TGTGCCAGCAGAAAAGGAACGAGGAACAGGGTTATCACAGATACGCAGTATTTT
CDR3aa: CASRKGTRNRVITDTQYF

d_gene: NA
j_gene: TRBJ2-1
v_gene: TRBV30
abundance: NA
CDR3nt: TGTGCCTGGAATGGGAGGCACGATGAGCAGTTCTTC
CDR3aa: CAWNGRHDEQFF

d_gene: TRBD2
j_gene: TRBJ2-5
v_gene: TRBV7-8
abundance: NA
CDR3nt: TGTGCCAGCAGCTCCGAGGGTGCGGGGGGGGAGTACTTC
CDR3aa: CASSSEGAGGEYF

d_gene: NA
j_gene: TRBJ1-1
v_gene: TRBV14
abundance: NA
CDR3nt: TGTGCCAGCAGCCCCATAGGGAGAACTGAAGCTTTCTTT
CDR3aa: CASSPIGRTEAFF

d_gene: TRBD2
j_gene: TRBJ2-5
v_gene: TRBV6-2/TRBV6-3
abundance: NA
CDR3nt: TGTGCCAGCAGTTACATGGCGGGGGACGAGACCCAGTACTTC
CDR3aa: CASSYMAGDETQYF